This TCR beta chain was observed in a study of blood T cell repertoires in COVID-19. Germline CDR1 SGHRS, CDR2 YFSETQ. Deletions cut 6 bases from V and 4 bases from J, with 20 bases between. This CDR3 is 15 amino acids long. In the original workflow: Using reference gene primer amplification, nucleated cell counts were estimated. Only in-frame clones appear in the TCRdb table, and some are missing; sequencing was by immunoSEQ multiplex PCR. V and J calls plus clone size are reproduced from that table; the DNA served to infer D and trimming. The data contain about 140,000 clones, 70% to 90% of them singletons.

This rearrangement joins TRBV5-1 to TRBJ2-7, with TRBD1 as a possible D gene (8 bases). The clonotype was recovered from a woman aged 80 or over with acute or convalescent COVID-19. The sample was peripheral blood. CDR3 in amino acids: CASTLGGTGAYEQYF. The CDR3 DNA sequence: TGCGCCAGCACCCTGGGAGGGACAGGAGCGTACGAGCAGTACTTC.